The clone carrying this TCR beta chain was counted only a few times. In germline, CDR1 is MNHEY, CDR2 SVGEGT. V was cut by 5 bases and J by 4 bases, with 11 bases left in between. CDR3 length: 13 residues. TCR beta CDR3 sequences were amplified from RNA transcripts. The HTBI primer set served for first-round RT-PCR of the TCR CDR3. TCRdb independently ran MiXCR on the multiplex PCR reads; one entry per CDR3 protein. The repertoire includes fewer than 500,000 distinct CDR3 sequences, roughly 13% of them detected once, and about 20% sits in the top ten. The sample comes from a study of T cells in Graves' hyperthyroidism and ophthalmopathy. Patients having uncontrolled infection, another autoimmune disease, pregnancy or lactation were not included.

Input material: blood. The rearrangement joins TRBV6-2 or TRBV6-3 to TRBJ2-5; TRBD2 might be the D (6 bases). The TCR sequence derives from a man in his thirties or forties with Graves' hyperthyroidism that later progressed to Graves' ophthalmopathy. The DNA for the CDR3 is TGTGCCAGCAGTGGTAACGGGGGAGAGACCCAGTACTTC. Protein: CASSGNGGETQYF.